The rows below give T cell receptor beta chains drawn from one sample of a study of post-analysis software for immune sequencing data. TCRdb re-derived calls from the PCR reads in MiXCR, one entry per CDR3 protein. The sample consists of roughly 580,000 distinct CDR3 sequences, 44% of them appearing once. The sample consisted of blood. The receptor set was obtained from a girl aged 10 to 17 with multiple sclerosis. CDR3s include the opening cysteine and the closing phenylalanine or tryptophan. Fields, in order: clone size, V gene, J gene, D gene, CDR3 DNA, CDR3 protein. The D gene is left open where the match is weak. A row's size may be missing; if present it is once, few, many or a size class.

few	TRBV20-1	TRBJ2-7	-	TGCAGTGCTACCCCGAACAGAGTCTACGAGCAGTACTTC	CSATPNRVYEQYF
-	TRBV20-1	TRBJ2-1	TRBD2	TGCAGTGCTAGAGAGAGGGTCACTAGCGACGTTGAGTTCTTC	CSARERVTSDVEFF
-	TRBV5-1	TRBJ2-1	-	TGCGCCAGCAGCTTCGACCAGTATGAGCAGTTCTTC	CASSFDQYEQFF
-	TRBV4-1	TRBJ2-7	-	TGCGCCAGCAGCCAAGATGGGGCGAGGAGGGATGACGAGCAGTACTTC	CASSQDGARRDDEQYF
few	TRBV12-3/TRBV12-4	TRBJ2-7	-	TGTGCCAGCAGTTTAGAACGGTTCACTACCATGTCCTACGAGCAGTACTTC	CASSLERFTTMSYEQYF
few	TRBV12-3/TRBV12-4	TRBJ2-7	TRBD2	TGTGCCAGCAGTTTGGGGCGGGGAGGGTATGACGAGCAGTACTTC	CASSLGRGGYDEQYF
-	TRBV6-5	TRBJ2-5	-	TGTGCCAGCAGTCATAACAGGGAGACCCAGTACTTC	CASSHNRETQYF
-	TRBV7-8	TRBJ2-3	-	TGTGCCAGCAGCTCCGCACGTTCTGATACGCAGTATTTT	CASSSARSDTQYF
-	TRBV10-3	TRBJ2-5	-	TGTGCCATCAGTGATGTGGTACAAGAGACCCAGTACTTC	CAISDVVQETQYF
-	TRBV27	TRBJ2-1	-	TGTGCCAGCAGTTTATCTTGGATGGGTGAGCAGTTCTTC	CASSLSWMGEQFF
-	TRBV6-5	TRBJ2-3	-	TGTGCCAGCAGTTGGAACTACCTGCGCACAGATACGCAGTATTTT	CASSWNYLRTDTQYF
-	TRBV3-1	TRBJ2-7	-	TGTGCCAGCAGCCAAGGGCGGCGGGGGCCCTACGAGCAGTACTTC	CASSQGRRGPYEQYF
-	TRBV13	TRBJ2-5	-	TGTGCCAGCAGCCCAGACAGTACAGAGACCCAGTACTTC	CASSPDSTETQYF
few	TRBV12-3/TRBV12-4	TRBJ2-7	-	TGTGCCAGCAGCCGTAGCGGTTACTACGAGCAGTACTTC	CASSRSGYYEQYF
once	TRBV7-9	TRBJ2-1	TRBD2	TGTGCCAGCAGCCTTCTTACCGGGACTAAAAATGAGCAGTTCTTC	CASSLLTGTKNEQFF
-	TRBV5-1	TRBJ2-4	TRBD2	TGCGCCAGCAGTAATAGCGGGGGCCAAGACATTCAGTACTTC	CASSNSGGQDIQYF
-	TRBV6-5	TRBJ2-5	-	TGTGCCAGCAGCTTGCTTAACAGGGAAGAGACCCAGTACTTC	CASSLLNREETQYF
-	TRBV7-9	TRBJ1-2	TRBD1	TGTGCCAGCAGCCCGAGAGCGACAGGGACAGGCTACACCTTC	CASSPRATGTGYTF
-	TRBV7-9	TRBJ1-1	TRBD1	TGTGCCAGCAGCTTTTGGGGTACAGGGGGAACTGTTCGGGCTGAAGCTTTCTTT	CASSFWGTGGTVRAEAFF
few	TRBV13	TRBJ2-4	TRBD1	TGTGCCAGCAGGGGTTCGGACAGGGGTAACATTCAGTACTTC	CASRGSDRGNIQYF
-	TRBV4-1	TRBJ2-7	TRBD2	TGCGCCAGCAGCCAAGGTCGAAGACTAGCGGGAAACTACGAGCAGTACTTC	CASSQGRRLAGNYEQYF
-	TRBV7-9	TRBJ2-1	TRBD1	TGTGCCAGCAGCCAAATCCTTGTCCGGGACAGGGTATTACGAGAGCAGTTCTTC	CASSQILVRDRVLREQFF
once	TRBV6-1	TRBJ1-5	-	TGTGCCAGCAGCCGAGGGGCATACGGCAATCAGCCCCAGCATTTT	CASSRGAYGNQPQHF
-	TRBV5-1	TRBJ2-1	-	TGCGCCAGCGCGAGGGAGACGTACAATGAGCAGTTCTTC	CASARETYNEQFF
few	TRBV20-1	TRBJ1-2	-	TGCAGTGCTAGTCCCGGAGGTGGCTACACCTTC	CSASPGGGYTF
-	TRBV3-1	TRBJ2-3	-	TGTGCCAGCAGCCCACAGCTTAGCACAGATACGCAGTATTTT	CASSPQLSTDTQYF
once	TRBV12-3/TRBV12-4	TRBJ2-7	TRBD2	TGTGCCAGCAGCCTTCAGCGGGAGGGCCCGTACGAGCAGTACTTC	CASSLQREGPYEQYF
many	TRBV7-3	TRBJ2-3	TRBD1	TGTGCCAGCAGCCCCAGGGGGCGCGGGGATACGCAGTATTTT	CASSPRGRGDTQYF
few	TRBV9	TRBJ2-3	-	TGTGCCAGCAGCGTATCCGATTGGGGCGGGGACACAGATACGCAGTATTTT	CASSVSDWGGDTDTQYF
-	TRBV7-3	TRBJ2-3	TRBD1	TGTGCCAGCAGCTTAAGACAGGGAGTGGCAGATACGCAGTATTTT	CASSLRQGVADTQYF
-	TRBV12-3/TRBV12-4	TRBJ1-1	-	TGTGCCAGCAGTTTAGCGGTCACTGAAGCTTTCTTT	CASSLAVTEAFF
-	TRBV7-6	TRBJ2-1	-	TGTGCCAGCAGCTCAAGACTGTACAATGGGCAGTTCTTC	CASSSRLYNGQFF
-	TRBV29-1	TRBJ2-7	TRBD1	TGCAGCGCTACAGGGGGCCCCACCTACGAGCAGTACTTC	CSATGGPTYEQYF
few	TRBV29-1	TRBJ2-3	TRBD2	TGCAGCGTGACGACTAGCGGGAGAGGGGGGGATACGCAGTATTTT	CSVTTSGRGGDTQYF
-	TRBV6-5	TRBJ1-2	-	TGTGCCAGCAGTTACTCATCGAATAACTATGGCTACACCTTC	CASSYSSNNYGYTF
few	TRBV7-3	TRBJ2-7	-	TGTGCCAGCAGCCCTGGGGCCTGGAGCTCCTACGAGCAGTACTTC	CASSPGAWSSYEQYF
-	TRBV29-1	TRBJ2-4	-	TGCAGCGTTGAAGAAACGGGGCTAGCCAAAAACATTCAGTACTTC	CSVEETGLAKNIQYF
-	TRBV13	TRBJ2-1	-	TGTGCCAGCAGCCCCGGGACCTTCAGCTCCTACAATGAGCAGTTCTTC	CASSPGTFSSYNEQFF
few	TRBV10-3	TRBJ2-5	TRBD2	TGTGCCATCAGTGAGAGACTAGCGAACCAAGAGACCCAGTACTTC	CAISERLANQETQYF
-	TRBV5-6	TRBJ1-2	TRBD1	TGTGCCACCAGGGGGGGGCCTGAAGGCTACACCTTC	CATRGGPEGYTF
few	TRBV7-9	TRBJ1-5	-	TGTGCCAGCAGCTTAGCGGGACGGGCTGGGCAGCCCCAGCATTTT	CASSLAGRAGQPQHF
-	TRBV12-3/TRBV12-4	TRBJ2-7	-	TGTGCCAGCAGTTCCCTAGCGTCGAGCTCCTACGAGCAGTACTTC	CASSSLASSSYEQYF
few	TRBV20-1	TRBJ2-4	-	TGCAGTGCTGGGGGGGGGCGCACCTACGAACAGTACTTC	CSAGGGRTYEQYF
once	TRBV12-3/TRBV12-4	TRBJ2-7	-	TGTGCCAGCAGTTTCTCGCAGGGTTTTGGTGGCGAGCAGTACTTC	CASSFSQGFGGEQYF
few	TRBV20-1	TRBJ2-3	-	TGCAGTGCTAGAGTAGGCTTTTCGCAGGCCAGCACAGATACGCAGTATTTT	CSARVGFSQASTDTQYF
-	TRBV10-3	TRBJ2-1	TRBD2	TGTGCCATCAGACCCACTAGCGGGAGGTCAGGGAACAATGAGCAGTTCTTC	CAIRPTSGRSGNNEQFF
many	TRBV7-2	TRBJ2-5	-	TGTGCCAGCAGCTTAGCAAGGGCCCAATGGGAGACCCAGTACTTC	CASSLARAQWETQYF
-	TRBV6-1	TRBJ2-7	-	TGTGCCAGCAGAGAGACGGCCGGCTCCTACGAGCAGTACTTC	CASRETAGSYEQYF
-	TRBV9	TRBJ1-4	-	TGTGCCAGCAGCGTAGACGACAGGCCGATTGAAAAACTGTTTTTT	CASSVDDRPIEKLFF
-	TRBV20-1	TRBJ1-5	TRBD1	TGCAGTGACAGGGGACAGCTCGGCAATCAGCCCCAGCATTTT	CSDRGQLGNQPQHF
-	TRBV7-2	TRBJ2-5	-	TGTGCCAGCAGCCGACCCGGACAGTTAGAGACCCAGTACTTC	CASSRPGQLETQYF
few	TRBV4-1	TRBJ2-3	-	TGCGCCAGCAGCCAACTCAGTTTTGGATTGCGGGGCACAGATACGCAGTATTTT	CASSQLSFGLRGTDTQYF
-	TRBV29-1	TRBJ1-2	TRBD1	TGCAGCGTGGAACCGACAGGGGAAAATGGCTACACCTTC	CSVEPTGENGYTF
-	TRBV7-2	TRBJ2-7	TRBD2	TGTGCCAGTAGCTTAGGGACTAGCGGGAGCTCCTACGAGCAGTACTTC	CASSLGTSGSSYEQYF